This entry lists 27 T cell receptor beta chains sequenced from one sample in a study of identical twins. TCRdb processed the 5' RACE reads anew with MiXCR; each CDR3 protein has one entry. The sample shows around 370,000 distinct CDR3 sequences, around 9.7% of them seen only once. Sequenced sample: naive T cells sorted from blood. These receptors all come from a woman aged 45-65 years in good health.

This clonotype was seen ten or more times. The V and J genes are TRBV29-1 and TRBJ2-1; 8 positions match TRBD2. The V segment lost 4 bases and the J segment 6 bases; nucleotides outside the gene matches: 14. The germline CDR1 and CDR2 sequences are SQVTM and ANQGSEA. CDR3 length: 16 residues. As DNA, the CDR3 is TGCAGCGTTGTGCTCCATAAACTAGCGGTCCTCAATGAGCAGTTCTTC. Protein product: CSVVLHKLAVLNEQFF.

This clonotype was observed a few times. This chain links TRBV24-1 with TRBJ2-1, with a weak D call TRBD2 (5 bases). Germline loops: CDR1 KGHDR, CDR2 SFDVKD. This CDR3 has 15 amino acids. Trimming cost V 3 bases and J 1 base, with 9 bases left between them. CDR3 sequence reads: CATSDPGISYNEQFF. The CDR3 region has the DNA TGTGCCACCAGTGATCCCGGGATTTCCTACAATGAGCAGTTCTTC.

This clonotype was picked up a small number of times. The chain couples TRBV29-1 to TRBJ2-7, with 8 bases lining up with TRBD1. Germline V gene lookup returns CDR1 SQVTM and CDR2 ANQGSEA. The CDR3 length is 14 residues. The V gene end was trimmed by 3 bases and the J gene end by 4 bases; junction bases not matched to a gene: 8. The CDR3 protein is CSVDGWQGAYEQYF. The DNA for the CDR3 is TGCAGCGTTGATGGCTGGCAGGGGGCTTACGAGCAGTACTTC.

This clonotype has only a few counts. V usage is TRBV15 and J usage is TRBJ1-1; 8 positions agree with TRBD1. The CDR3 is 15 residues long. CDR1 is LNHNV and CDR2 is YYDKDF in the germline V gene (reference sequence). V lost 0 bases and J lost 5; bases outside the gene matches: 5. CDR3 DNA: TGTGCCACCAGCAGAGATCTACAGGGGGTAACTGAAGCTTTCTTT. Its protein product is CATSRDLQGVTEAFF.

This chain joins TRBV30 and TRBJ2-1, with 7 bases identical to TRBD2. This CDR3 region has 10 residues. Germline-derived CDR1 and CDR2 are GTSNPN and SVGIG (reference sequence). The trim removed 1 base at V and 13 bases at J, leaving 1 base unmatched. The CDR3 sequence: CAWSAGLQFF. CDR3 bases: TGTGCCTGGAGTGCGGGACTACAGTTCTTC.

This clonotype was observed a handful of times. The chain links TRBV27 to TRBJ1-1; D unresolved. This CDR3 is built from 13 residues. Trimming removed 1 base at V and 4 bases at J, with 7 bases between. The germline CDR1 and CDR2 sequences are MNHEY and SMNVEV (reference sequence). The CDR3 DNA is TGTGCCAGCAGTTTATATTTGTCCACTGAAGCTTTCTTT. Encoded protein: CASSLYLSTEAFF.

The chain combines TRBV6-5 with TRBJ1-1, with a possible D match to TRBD1 (6 bases). This CDR3 has 13 residues. Trimming shortened V by 7 bases and J by 5 bases, and 14 bases separated the two germline ends. Per germline, CDR1 MNHEY and CDR2 SVGAGI. In DNA, the CDR3 is TGTGCCAGCATCCGAGGGGGGGAGACTGAAGCTTTCTTT. This translates into CASIRGGETEAFF.

In this sample, this clonotype turned up many times. As DNA, the CDR3 is TGCGCCAGCAGCACGGACGGCTACACTGAAGCTTTCTTT. This gives the protein CASSTDGYTEAFF. The chain combines TRBV5-1 with TRBJ1-1, with unresolved D. Looked up from germline, CDR1 is SGHRS and CDR2 is YFSETQ. The CDR3 totals 13 residues. V gave up 4 bases and J gave up 3 bases, with 10 bases separating them.

This clonotype was recorded at least ten times. The chain links TRBV15 to TRBJ2-3; a weak D match, TRBD2 (5 bases). This CDR3 contains 13 residues. The germline V gene encodes CDR1 LNHNV and CDR2 YYDKDF (reference sequence). Trimming took off 1 base at V and 9 bases at J, with 11 bases between the two ends. CDR3 residues: CATSRGGYQTQYF. CDR3 DNA sequence: TGTGCCACCAGCAGAGGAGGGTATCAAACGCAGTATTTT.

This clonotype was seen a handful of times. This rearrangement joins TRBV7-2 to TRBJ2-2; D is possibly TRBD2 (5 bases). The germline CDR1 and CDR2 sequences are SGHTA and FQGNSA. V was clipped by 4 bases and J by 3 bases, with 12 bases between them. The CDR3 covers 15 residues. The CDR3 here is CASSSWRAHTGELFF. Written as DNA, the CDR3 is TGTGCCAGCAGCTCCTGGCGGGCGCACACCGGGGAGCTGTTTTTT.

This clonotype was detected ten times or more. This chain joins TRBV5-1 and TRBJ2-7; the D gene could be TRBD1 or TRBD2 (5 bases each). This CDR3 contains 13 residues. Germline loops: CDR1 SGHRS, CDR2 YFSETQ. V shed 4 bases and J shed 7 bases, with 15 bases lying between them. This chain's CDR3 is CASSPGLPREQYF. The CDR3 DNA reads TGCGCCAGCAGCCCGGGGCTGCCCAGAGAGCAGTACTTC.

This clonotype was seen ten or more times. The rearrangement uses TRBV28 and TRBJ2-7; perhaps TRBD1 as D (5 bases). This CDR3 region has 12 residues. Trimming took off 5 bases at V and 7 bases at J, with 12 bases between the two ends. CDR1 is MDHEN, CDR2 SYDVKM, per germline. The CDR3 region has the DNA TGTGCCAGCAGTGCAGGGTCGTGGGAGCAGTACGTC. Encoded protein: CASSAGSWEQYV.

This chain's CDR3 is CATPPRGRGTGELFF. The DNA of the CDR3 is TGTGCCACCCCCCCACGGGGACGCGGTACCGGGGAGCTGTTTTTT. This chain joins TRBV7-2 and TRBJ2-2, with D possibly being TRBD1 or TRBD2 (5 bases each). This CDR3 has 15 amino acids. V was pared by 10 bases and J by 5 bases, with 20 bases between. CDR1 and CDR2 (germline): SGHTA, FQGNSA.

This clonotype was detected a few times. J is TRBJ2-5 and V is TRBV20-1; D is unresolved. CDR3 size: 10 residues. Trimming removed 5 bases from V and 7 bases from J, with 8 bases in between. CDR1 and CDR2 (germline): DFQATT, SNEGSKA (reference sequence). CDR3 DNA sequence: TGCAGTGCTCACAAGGGGACCCAGTACTTC. Its protein product is CSAHKGTQYF.

The V gene is TRBV18, the J gene TRBJ2-4; D unclear. The germline V gene encodes CDR1 KGHSH and CDR2 LQKENI. The V end was cut by 5 bases, the J end by 8 bases, with 16 bases between. This CDR3 has 14 amino acids. The CDR3 coding sequence is TGTGCCAGCTCATCCCGCTCGGGCGCGGACATTCAGTACTTC. Protein product: CASSSRSGADIQYF.

This chain uses TRBV6-5 with TRBJ1-5; unclear D gene. There are 13 residues in the CDR3. V was pared by 2 bases and J by 3 bases, with 5 bases between. CDR1 and CDR2 from the germline V gene are MNHEY and SVGAGI. The chain's CDR3 is CASSYAANQPQHF. The CDR3 DNA reads TGTGCCAGCAGTTACGCGGCCAATCAGCCCCAGCATTTT.

This clonotype was counted many times. This chain links TRBV29-1 with TRBJ2-2, with a tentative D call TRBD2 (6 bases). Trimming took off 6 bases at V and 2 bases at J, with 13 bases between the two ends. The CDR3 covers 14 residues. Germline CDR1 reads SQVTM; CDR2 reads ANQGSEA. The CDR3 DNA follows: TGCAGCGTCCACACCGGGGGTAACACCGGGGAGCTGTTTTTT. Its protein product is CSVHTGGNTGELFF.

V gene TRBV15 combines with J gene TRBJ2-3; 8 bases map to TRBD2. The V segment lost 9 bases and the J segment 5 bases; nucleotides outside the gene matches: 7. CDR1 LNHNV and CDR2 YYDKDF come from the germline V gene (reference sequence). The CDR3 covers 13 residues. CDR3: CATHPGGLDTQYF. Written as DNA, the CDR3 is TGTGCCACGCACCCGGGAGGGTTAGATACGCAGTATTTT.

This clonotype was seen ten or more times. V and J are TRBV7-9 and TRBJ2-5; D call uncertain. Germline lookup yields CDR1 SEHNR and CDR2 FQNEAQ (reference sequence). V was cut by 2 bases and J by 2 bases, with 6 bases left in between. This CDR3 region has 13 residues. In DNA, the CDR3 is TGTGCCAGCAGCTTATCAGGACAAGAGACCCAGTACTTC. Amino acid sequence: CASSLSGQETQYF.

This clonotype was seen a handful of times. The junction and the germline gene differ at one end; a read error may be behind it. This chain connects TRBV5-6 to TRBJ2-4; 12 bases line up with TRBD2. This CDR3 has 12 amino acids. Germline loops: CDR1 SGHDT, CDR2 YYEEEE. In DNA form, the CDR3 reads TGTGCCAGCAGCTTGGCTAGCGGGAGGGGGGACTTC. It yields the protein CASSLASGRGDF.

This clonotype occurred a few times. CDR3 sequence: CSALPRGRRAGQPQHF. DNA for the CDR3: TGCAGTGCTCTACCCAGGGGGCGCAGGGCGGGTCAGCCCCAGCATTTT. The chain combines TRBV20-1 with TRBJ1-5; 8 bases fit TRBD1. The junction had 15 bases not matched to a gene; V was cut back by 5 bases and J by 6 bases. The CDR3 has 16 residues. Germline V gene data show CDR1 as DFQATT and CDR2 as SNEGSKA (reference sequence).

The chain combines TRBV20-1 with TRBJ2-7; D gene ambiguous. The CDR3 sequence is 12 residues long. Germline assignment: CDR1 DFQATT and CDR2 SNEGSKA (reference sequence). V gave up 0 bases and J gave up 4 bases, with 7 bases separating them. DNA for the CDR3: TGCAGTGCTAGAGATCTTAGGTACGAGCAGTACTTC. Encoded protein: CSARDLRYEQYF.

Only a few counts were recorded for this clonotype. The rearrangement uses TRBV30 and TRBJ2-1; 13 bases line up with TRBD2. Germline CDR1 GTSNPN, CDR2 SVGIG (reference sequence). V dropped 4 bases and J dropped 4; count of bases not matched to a gene: 4. This CDR3 comprises 15 residues. Here the CDR3 DNA reads TGTGCCTGGATAGGACTAGCGGGAGTGTACAATGAGCAGTTCTTC. As protein: CAWIGLAGVYNEQFF.

The CDR3 sequence: CASSTETGGGTEAFF. CDR3 in DNA: TGCGCCAGCAGCACCGAAACAGGAGGCGGCACTGAAGCTTTCTTT. V and J are TRBV5-1 and TRBJ1-1, with a weak D call TRBD1 (5 bases). Looked up from germline, CDR1 is SGHRS and CDR2 is YFSETQ. The CDR3 totals 15 residues. V lost 4 bases and J lost 4, with 17 bases in between.

The rearrangement uses TRBV5-1 and TRBJ2-7, with D possibly TRBD2 on 6 matching bases. The CDR3 spans 13 residues. CDR1 and CDR2 from the germline V gene are SGHRS and YFSETQ. Trimming shortened V by 0 bases and J by 5 bases, and 9 bases separated the two germline ends. CDR3 loop: CASSLVRTNEQYF. The CDR3 nucleotides are TGCGCCAGCAGCTTGGTTAGGACTAACGAGCAGTACTTC.

This clonotype was seen more than once but under ten times. The chain uses TRBV12-3 or TRBV12-4 and TRBJ1-2, with D perhaps matching TRBD1 (5 bases). The CDR3 runs 18 residues. V lost 4 bases and J lost 5, with 26 bases in between. The CDR3 reads CASSSNRDPGLSPYGYTF. The CDR3 nucleotides are TGTGCCAGCAGTTCTAACCGGGACCCCGGATTGTCCCCGTATGGCTACACCTTC.

In its sample, this clonotype was seen a few times. V is TRBV5-1 and J is TRBJ2-1; no reliable D call. With 0 bases removed from V and 7 bases from J, the gap between germline ends came to 11 bases. The CDR3 totals 14 residues. Germline CDR1 reads SGHRS; CDR2 reads YFSETQ. The CDR3 here is CASSLESERNEQFF. CDR3 bases: TGCGCCAGCAGCTTGGAATCAGAAAGAAATGAGCAGTTCTTC.